This T cell receptor beta chain was recorded in a study of cytomegalovirus exposure and HLA in healthy donors. Study results and caveats: Other equally common chains were less clonally expanded than HLA-associated TCR beta chains, a later analysis showed.

The PCR was carried out with 60 Vbeta primers and 13 Jbeta primers. Here immunoSEQ multiplex PCR was the method, and the copy in TCRdb shows in-frame clones only, minus some. Of over 150,000 clones in the sample, approximately 79% were seen once. Points on this clone: Its matching antigen is unknown.

V was trimmed by 3 bases and J by 9 bases, leaving 11 bases between them. The CDR3 has 13 amino acids. The TCR sequence derives from a man in his fifties or sixties in good health and CMV-seronegative. Sequencing input: PBMCs. V gene TRBV23-1 combines with J gene TRBJ2-2; D is undetermined. TRBV23-1 is filed as an ORF, its function uncertain. Written as DNA, the CDR3 is TGCGCCAGCAGTCATAACTCCGTTCGGGAGCTGTTTTTT. It is translated as CASSHNSVRELFF.